This is a list of T cell receptor beta chains from one sample in a study of blood T cell repertoires in COVID-19. Produced via immunoSEQ multiplex PCR; TCRdb's table is partial and in-frame only. The top ten hold over 15% of the sample, which has some 99,000 clones, over 65% seen once. Sample: peripheral blood. These receptors were obtained from a woman in her fifties or sixties with acute or convalescent COVID-19. Each CDR3 is given with its conserved first and last residue. The D gene is left open where the match is weak. Clone size is given for some rows only: seen once, a few or many times, or a class if the clone is expanded.

TRBJ2-1,14,-,TRBV7-3,-,CASSPGVAYNEQFF,TGTGCCAGCAGCCCAGGGGTAGCCTACAATGAGCAGTTCTTC
TRBJ1-5,13,-,TRBV28,once,CASSSTVNQPQHF,TGTGCCAGCAGTTCGACAGTCAATCAGCCCCAGCATTTT
TRBJ2-3,16,TRBD1,TRBV7-9,-,CASSSGTGASTDTQYF,TGTGCCAGCAGCTCAGGGACAGGGGCCTCCACAGATACGCAGTATTTT
TRBJ1-2,12,-,TRBV28,many,CASSPRAYGYTF,TGTGCCAGCAGTCCCAGGGCCTATGGCTACACCTTC
TRBJ1-1,13,TRBD1,TRBV29-1,-,CSVRQGVNTEAFF,TGCAGCGTACGACAGGGGGTAAACACTGAAGCTTTCTTT
TRBJ2-1,13,-,TRBV29-1,-,CSALGTSYNEQFF,TGCAGCGCGCTGGGGACTTCCTACAATGAGCAGTTCTTC
TRBJ2-3,13,TRBD2,TRBV24-1,-,CATGGGTTDTQYF,TGTGCCACCGGGGGGGGGACCACAGATACGCAGTATTTT
TRBJ1-3,14,-,TRBV12-1,once,CASSSEGLGNTIYF,TGTGCCAGCAGCTCAGAGGGCCTAGGAAACACCATATATTTT
TRBJ2-7,16,TRBD2,TRBV30,-,CAWRGLAGTSAYEQYF,TGTGCCTGGAGAGGACTAGCGGGGACCTCGGCCTACGAGCAGTACTTC
TRBJ2-7,15,-,TRBV19,-,CASTSREGGLYEQYF,TGTGCCAGTACCAGTCGGGAAGGTGGGCTCTACGAGCAGTACTTC
TRBJ1-6,15,TRBD1,TRBV19,-,CASSWGQGSNSPLHF,TGTGCCAGTAGTTGGGGACAGGGATCCAATTCACCCCTCCACTTT
TRBJ2-7,12,TRBD2,TRBV28,-,CASRGTSYEQYF,TGTGCCAGCAGGGGGACTAGCTACGAGCAGTACTTC
TRBJ2-1,18,TRBD2,TRBV4-1,-,CASSQVPGTSGIYNEQFF,TGCGCCAGCAGCCAAGTCCCGGGGACTAGCGGGATCTACAATGAGCAGTTCTTC